This T cell receptor (beta chain) was captured by sequencing in a study of post-analysis software for immune sequencing data. Background on the study: Clinical courses comprised relapsing-remitting, secondary progressive and progressive-relapsing multiple sclerosis. Study observations and caveats: The normalized Chao1 diversity of multiple sclerosis patients was significantly lower than that of controls. Patients had higher frequencies than controls of about five TRBV segments, including TRBV5-6, TRBV5-1 and TRBV20-1. Strong co-clustering by F measure linked samples that shared a preparation batch.

Unique molecular identifiers tagged the TCR beta cDNA libraries. The authors obtained 400,000 to 600,000 cDNA molecules from approximately 0.95 to 9.8 million T cells. TCRdb used MiXCR to reprocess the PCR reads, holding one entry per CDR3 protein. The sample records roughly 600,000 distinct CDR3 sequences, roughly 47% being singletons. Germline V lookup: CDR1 KGHDR, CDR2 SFDVKD. This CDR3 has 13 amino acids. This clonotype was seen a few times. What it recognizes is unknown. The sample taken for sequencing was blood. The receptor's source is a girl aged 5-17 years with multiple sclerosis. The rearrangement uses TRBV24-1 and TRBJ2-5, with 7 bases lining up with TRBD2. The J call may be mistaken, given a closer DNA end match to TRBJ2-7. This CDR3 reads CATSVPGGYEQYF. CDR3 nucleotides: TGTGCCACCAGTGTTCCGGGGGGCTACGAGCAGTACTTC.